This T cell receptor beta chain emerged from a study of cytomegalovirus exposure and HLA in healthy donors. General study findings and limits: An apparent linkage of common viral pathogens to several of the most significant clusters emerged in a later analysis. Highly shared sequence variants in one cluster were likely a sequencing artifact. A missense DCLRE1C variant was associated with V- and J-gene trimming of TCR beta chains in a later analysis, and an independent cohort replicated the association. In vitro confirmation showed three CMV-associated chains to be CMV antigen specific.

This CDR3 is built from 16 residues. V lost 3 bases and J lost 7; bases outside the gene matches: 8. Per germline, CDR1 SGDLS and CDR2 YYNGEE. The PCR used 60 Vbeta and 13 Jbeta primers. The data were produced by immunoSEQ multiplex PCR, yet TCRdb's version contains in-frame clones alone and is incomplete. This table has about 160,000 clones, 81% appearing once. This clone has only a few counts. Its target is not known. The source material was PBMCs. The rearrangement uses TRBV9 and TRBJ2-1, with TRBD2 matching 12 bases. This clonotype was sampled from a woman aged 50 to 60 in good health and CMV-seronegative. The CDR3 reads CASSAGTSGSLNEQFF. CDR3 DNA: TGTGCCAGCAGCGCGGGGACTAGCGGGTCTCTAAATGAGCAGTTCTTC.